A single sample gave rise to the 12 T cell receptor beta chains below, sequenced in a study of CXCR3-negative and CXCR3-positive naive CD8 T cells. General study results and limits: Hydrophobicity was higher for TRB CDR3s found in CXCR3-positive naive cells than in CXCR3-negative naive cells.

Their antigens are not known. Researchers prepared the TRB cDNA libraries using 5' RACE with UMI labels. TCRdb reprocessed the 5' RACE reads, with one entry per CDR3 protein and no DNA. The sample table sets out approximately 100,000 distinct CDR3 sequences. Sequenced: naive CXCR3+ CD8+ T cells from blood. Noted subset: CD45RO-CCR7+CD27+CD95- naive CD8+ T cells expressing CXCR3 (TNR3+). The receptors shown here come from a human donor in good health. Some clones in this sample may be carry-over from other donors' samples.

CDR3 protein: CASSWGLLTYEQYF. The chain carries TRBV7-2 and TRBJ2-7; TCRdb designates TRBD2, a call that cannot be tested without DNA. CDR3 length: 14 residues. Germline CDR1 is SGHTA and CDR2 is FQGNSA.

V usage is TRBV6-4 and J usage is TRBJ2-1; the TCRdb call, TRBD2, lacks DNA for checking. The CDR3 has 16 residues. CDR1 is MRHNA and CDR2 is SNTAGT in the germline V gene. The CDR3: CASSPSRREGYNEQFF.

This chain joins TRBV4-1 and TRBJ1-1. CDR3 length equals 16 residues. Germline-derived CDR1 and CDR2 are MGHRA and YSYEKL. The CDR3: CASASSGGGMNTEAFF.

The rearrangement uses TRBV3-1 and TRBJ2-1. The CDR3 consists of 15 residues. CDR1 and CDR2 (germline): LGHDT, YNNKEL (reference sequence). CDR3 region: CASSPGSAAGNEQFF.

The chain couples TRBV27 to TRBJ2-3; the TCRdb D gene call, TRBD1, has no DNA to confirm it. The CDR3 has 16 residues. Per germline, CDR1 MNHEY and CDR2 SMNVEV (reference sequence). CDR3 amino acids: CASNPGAVRDTDTQYF.

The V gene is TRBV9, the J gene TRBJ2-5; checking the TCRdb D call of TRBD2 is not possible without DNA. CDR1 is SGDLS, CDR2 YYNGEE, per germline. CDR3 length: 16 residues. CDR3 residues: CASSHPGLAGGETQYF. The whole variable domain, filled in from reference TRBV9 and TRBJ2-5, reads DSGVTQTPKHLITATGQRVTLRCSPRSGDLSVYWYQQSLDQGLQFLIQYYNGEERAKGNILERFSAQQFPDLHSELNLSSLELGDSALYFCASSHPGLAGGETQYFGPGTRLLVL.

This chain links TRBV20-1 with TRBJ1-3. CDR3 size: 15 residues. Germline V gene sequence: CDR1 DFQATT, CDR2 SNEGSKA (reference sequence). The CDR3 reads CSARQIGTSGNTIYF.

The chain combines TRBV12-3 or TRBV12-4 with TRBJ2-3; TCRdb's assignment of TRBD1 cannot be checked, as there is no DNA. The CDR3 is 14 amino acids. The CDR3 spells CASSLPGTKYTQYF.

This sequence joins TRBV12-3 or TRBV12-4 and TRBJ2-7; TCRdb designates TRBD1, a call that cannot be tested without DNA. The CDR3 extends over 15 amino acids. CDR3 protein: CASSHNRGYPYEQYF.

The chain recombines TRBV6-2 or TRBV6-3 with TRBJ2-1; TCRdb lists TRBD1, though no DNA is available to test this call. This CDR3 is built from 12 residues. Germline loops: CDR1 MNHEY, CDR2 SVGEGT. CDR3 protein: CASSYGGNEQFF.

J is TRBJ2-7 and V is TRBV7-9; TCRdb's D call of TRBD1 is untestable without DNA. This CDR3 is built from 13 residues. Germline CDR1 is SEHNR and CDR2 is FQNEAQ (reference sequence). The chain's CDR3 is CASSFGQRYEQYF.

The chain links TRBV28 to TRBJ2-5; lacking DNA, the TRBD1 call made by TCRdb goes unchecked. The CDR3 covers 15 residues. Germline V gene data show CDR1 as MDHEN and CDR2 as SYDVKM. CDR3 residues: CASSLWAAQAETQYF.